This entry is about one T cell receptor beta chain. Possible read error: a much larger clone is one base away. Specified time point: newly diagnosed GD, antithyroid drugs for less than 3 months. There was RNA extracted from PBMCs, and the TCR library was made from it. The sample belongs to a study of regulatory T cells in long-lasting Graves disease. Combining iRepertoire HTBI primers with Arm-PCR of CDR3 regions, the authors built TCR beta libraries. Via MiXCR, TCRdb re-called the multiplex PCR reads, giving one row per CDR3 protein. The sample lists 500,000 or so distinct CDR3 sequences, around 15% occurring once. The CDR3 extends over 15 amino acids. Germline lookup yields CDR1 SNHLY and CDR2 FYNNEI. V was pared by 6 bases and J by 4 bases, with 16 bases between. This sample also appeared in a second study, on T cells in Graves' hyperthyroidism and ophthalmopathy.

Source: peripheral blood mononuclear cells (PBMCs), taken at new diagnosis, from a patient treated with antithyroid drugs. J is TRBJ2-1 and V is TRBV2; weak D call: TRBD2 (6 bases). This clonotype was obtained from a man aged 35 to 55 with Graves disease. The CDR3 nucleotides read TGTGCCAGCAGCTCCGGGGCTAGCGCGTACAATGAGCAGTTCTTC. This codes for CASSSGASAYNEQFF. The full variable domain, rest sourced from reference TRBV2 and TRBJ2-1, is EPEVTQTPSHQVTQMGQEVILRCVPISNHLYFYWYRQILGQKVEFLVSFYNNEISEKSEIFDDQFSVERPDGSNFTLKIRSTKLEDSAMYFCASSSGASAYNEQFFGPGTRLTVL.